Listed here are 4 T cell receptor beta chains from one sample, sequenced in a study of blood T cell repertoires in COVID-19. Sequenced by immunoSEQ multiplex PCR; TCRdb stores in-frame clones only, minus some. The profile shows some 150,000 clones, about 85% of them singletons. The sample comprised peripheral blood. The receptors stem from a man in his sixties who had recovered from COVID-19.

The chain carries TRBV5-1 and TRBJ2-7; 7 positions match TRBD1. With 2 bases clipped from V and 6 bases from J, the junction kept 8 bases outside the gene matches. There are 14 residues in the CDR3. Germline V gene sequence: CDR1 SGHRS, CDR2 YFSETQ. CDR3 DNA: TGCGCCAGCAGCTTAGCGACAGGGCCTGGCGAGCAGTACTTC. This sequence encodes CASSLATGPGEQYF.

This clone appeared a few times. This chain connects TRBV27 to TRBJ2-4, with a weak D call TRBD2 (6 bases). V was pared by 6 bases and J by 2 bases, with 23 bases between. The CDR3 totals 18 residues. Germline loops: CDR1 MNHEY, CDR2 SMNVEV (reference sequence). The CDR3 here is CASRPLVGGPEPKNIQYF. CDR3 nucleotide sequence: TGTGCCAGCAGACCCCTGGTGGGGGGACCAGAGCCCAAAAACATTCAGTACTTC.

V usage is TRBV7-2 and J usage is TRBJ2-2; 9 nucleotides line up with TRBD1. The CDR3 consists of 16 residues. The germline V gene has CDR1 SGHTA and CDR2 FQGNSA. The ends lost 4 bases at V and 0 bases at J; junction bases unmatched: 3. The CDR3 is CASSYTGGSNTGELFF. CDR3 bases: TGTGCCAGCAGCTACACAGGGGGCTCGAACACCGGGGAGCTGTTTTTT.

V and J are TRBV10-3 and TRBJ1-4; TRBD1 might be the D (5 bases). This CDR3 comprises 13 residues. Trimming pared 6 bases from V and 8 bases from J, leaving 13 bases between. Per the germline V gene, CDR1 is ENHRY and CDR2 is SYGVKD. The CDR3, as DNA: TGTGCCATCAGAGGGGAGGGTTTGGAAAAACTGTTTTTT. Encoded protein: CAIRGEGLEKLFF.